The 28 T cell receptor beta chains below come from one sample, sequenced in a study of identical twins. TCRdb passed the 5' RACE reads through MiXCR, listing each CDR3 protein once. The table lists approximately 700,000 distinct CDR3 sequences, 15% to 20% of them singletons, with 13% in the top ten. These sequences were also reported in another study, on T cells expressing NK-cell markers.

Sequencing input: PBMCs. Receptors were obtained from a woman between 18 and 29 years old in good health.

This clonotype was picked up a small number of times. This chain uses TRBV3-1 with TRBJ2-7; the match to TRBD2 covers 7 bases. The J segment lost 3 bases and the V segment lost 6 bases, leaving 8 bases of the junction unmatched. The germline gives CDR1 LGHDT, CDR2 YNNKEL (reference sequence). This CDR3 contains 14 residues. CDR3 residues: CASSHGTISYEQYF. In DNA, the CDR3 is TGTGCCAGCAGTCACGGGACTATTAGCTACGAGCAGTACTTC.

The gene calls are TRBV15 and TRBJ2-7; D call uncertain. CDR3 length: 13 amino acids. The V and J ends lost 1 base and 6 bases respectively, with 10 bases between them. Germline V lookup: CDR1 LNHNV, CDR2 YYDKDF (reference sequence). The CDR3 nucleotides are TGTGCCACCAGCAGAGCCCGAATTAGCGAGCAGTACTTC. This sequence encodes CATSRARISEQYF.

The chain employs TRBV18 and TRBJ2-5, with 8 bases matching TRBD1. CDR1 is KGHSH, CDR2 LQKENI, per germline. Trimming cost V 4 bases and J 5 bases; bases outside gene matches: 6. The CDR3 length is 14 residues. CDR3: CASSRQGSEETQYF. CDR3 bases: TGTGCCAGCTCACGACAGGGGTCGGAGGAGACCCAGTACTTC.

This clonotype occurred a few times. This chain joins TRBV6-2 or TRBV6-3 and TRBJ2-1; D is possibly TRBD2 (6 bases). V was clipped by 7 bases and J by 7 bases, with 17 bases between them. This CDR3 contains 14 residues. Germline V gives CDR1 MNHEY, CDR2 SVGEGT. The chain's CDR3 is CASIAGGPRNEQFF. The CDR3 DNA reads TGTGCCAGCATTGCAGGAGGGCCGAGGAATGAGCAGTTCTTC.

The chain joins TRBV30 to TRBJ2-1, with no clear D. Germline CDR1 reads GTSNPN; CDR2 reads SVGIG (reference sequence). V gave up 4 bases and J gave up 5 bases, with 9 bases separating them. The CDR3 runs to 12 residues. Written as DNA, the CDR3 is TGTGCCTGGATGGGTGACCACAATGAGCAGTTCTTC. Translating gives CAWMGDHNEQFF.

A few counts support this clonotype. V is TRBV6-5 and J is TRBJ2-2; 9 nucleotides align to TRBD1. The V gene end was trimmed by 2 bases and the J gene end by 7 bases; junction bases not matched to a gene: 5. Germline V gene lookup returns CDR1 MNHEY and CDR2 SVGAGI. This CDR3 spans 15 amino acids. The CDR3 region has the DNA TGTGCCAGCAGTTACACAGGGGGCGCCCACGGGGAGCTGTTTTTT. This sequence encodes CASSYTGGAHGELFF.

The genes are TRBV3-1 and TRBJ2-7; 9 bases fit TRBD1. This CDR3 has 16 residues. J lost 2 bases, V lost 4 bases, and 9 bases had no gene match. The germline CDR1 and CDR2 sequences are LGHDT and YNNKEL (reference sequence). The CDR3 sequence is CASSPGTGNPTYEQYF. CDR3 nucleotides: TGTGCCAGCAGCCCCGGGACAGGGAATCCTACCTACGAGCAGTACTTC.

V gene TRBV20-1 combines with J gene TRBJ2-5; D perhaps matches TRBD1 (6 bases). The length of the CDR3 is 13 residues. Per germline, CDR1 DFQATT and CDR2 SNEGSKA (reference sequence). V lost 3 bases, J lost 4 bases, and 12 bases lay in between. DNA of the CDR3: TGCAGTGCTAGTGTACAGGGTGGAGAGACCCAGTACTTC. Protein: CSASVQGGETQYF.

In its sample, this clonotype was seen once. J is TRBJ2-7 and V is TRBV7-6, with no clear D. Germline assignment: CDR1 SGHVS and CDR2 FNYEAQ. Trimming removed 4 bases from V and 3 bases from J, with 7 bases in between. The CDR3 contains 12 residues. The CDR3: CASSSINYEQYF. CDR3 coding DNA: TGTGCCAGCAGCTCAATAAACTACGAGCAGTACTTC. The whole variable domain, remainder taken from reference TRBV7-6 and TRBJ2-7, is GAGVSQSPRYKVTKRGQDVALRCDPISGHVSLYWYRQALGQGPEFLTYFNYEAQQDKSGLPNDRFSAERPEGSISTLTIQRTEQRDSAMYRCASSSINYEQYFGPGTRLTVT.

This chain uses TRBV12-3 or TRBV12-4 with TRBJ1-5, with TRBD1 as a possible D gene (5 bases). This CDR3 region has 14 residues. Trimming took 6 bases from V and 4 from J, leaving 13 bases between them. CDR3 DNA: TGTGCCAGCAGCCCCCCAGGGACTAATCAGCCCCAGCATTTT. Residues: CASSPPGTNQPQHF.

This clonotype was seen a handful of times. The chain combines TRBV6-5 with TRBJ2-7; unclear D gene. V lost 7 bases, J lost 6 bases, and 13 bases lay in between. The CDR3 contains 12 residues. Germline values: CDR1 MNHEY, CDR2 SVGAGI. CDR3 in amino acids: CASTTPWSEQYF. CDR3 nucleotide sequence: TGTGCCAGCACCACCCCGTGGAGCGAGCAGTACTTC.

J is TRBJ2-3 and V is TRBV12-3 or TRBV12-4; 8 bases agree with TRBD1. J was trimmed by 9 bases and V by 5 bases; bases with no gene match: 4. The CDR3 consists of 12 residues. CDR3 sequence reads: CASSLHRGTQYF. As DNA, the CDR3 is TGTGCCAGCAGTCTCCACAGGGGGACGCAGTATTTT.

The chain recombines TRBV3-1 with TRBJ2-7; D is undetermined. Trimming pared 2 bases from V and 8 bases from J, leaving 7 bases between. CDR3 size: 11 residues. The germline CDR1 and CDR2 sequences are LGHDT and YNNKEL (reference sequence). CDR3 loop: CASSQSGKQYF. The CDR3 nucleotides are TGTGCCAGCAGCCAATCAGGCAAGCAGTACTTC.

This rearrangement joins TRBV5-4 to TRBJ2-7; D is possibly TRBD1 (6 bases). This CDR3 is built from 14 residues. Germline-derived CDR1 and CDR2 are SGHNT and YYREEE (reference sequence). V shed 2 bases and J shed 6 bases, with 15 bases lying between them. The CDR3 is CASSFTGTIGEQYF. The CDR3 DNA sequence: TGTGCCAGCAGCTTTACGGGGACAATCGGCGAGCAGTACTTC. Drawing the rest from reference TRBV5-4 and TRBJ2-7, the complete variable domain is ETGVTQSPTHLIKTRGQQVTLRCSSQSGHNTVSWYQQALGQGPQFIFQYYREEENGRGNFPPRFSGLQFPNYSSELNVNALELDDSALYLCASSFTGTIGEQYFGPGTRLTVT.

The chain links TRBV4-1 to TRBJ2-7; D may be TRBD1 (8 bases). This CDR3 has 16 amino acids. Trimming cost V 2 bases and J 3 bases, with 17 bases left between them. Germline CDR1 reads MGHRA; CDR2 reads YSYEKL. The CDR3 DNA follows: TGCGCCAGCAGCCAACTTACAGGGGGGGCCATCTACGAGCAGTACTTC. Its translation: CASSQLTGGAIYEQYF.

This chain joins TRBV20-1 and TRBJ1-1, with unresolved D. Germline V gene sequence: CDR1 DFQATT, CDR2 SNEGSKA (reference sequence). V lost 5 bases to trimming and J lost 1 base, with 5 bases between them. The CDR3 runs 11 residues. CDR3 coding DNA: TGCAGTGCTCCCCAGAACACTGAAGCTTTCTTT. Protein product: CSAPQNTEAFF.

The chain couples TRBV7-2 to TRBJ2-7; 14 bases map to TRBD2. J was trimmed by 5 bases and V by 1 base; bases with no gene match: 7. Looked up from germline, CDR1 is SGHTA and CDR2 is FQGNSA. The CDR3 spans 17 residues. The CDR3: CASSLVGLAGVVDEQYF. In nucleotides, the CDR3 is TGTGCCAGCAGCTTAGTGGGACTAGCGGGAGTGGTCGACGAGCAGTACTTC.

This clonotype was seen ten or more times. J is TRBJ1-1 and V is TRBV27, with unresolved D. The V end lost 4 bases, the J end lost 4 bases, and 16 bases lay between the germline ends. Germline values: CDR1 MNHEY, CDR2 SMNVEV (reference sequence). The CDR3 consists of 15 residues. The CDR3: CASSSGPPAGTEAFF. CDR3 DNA sequence: TGTGCCAGCAGTTCGGGCCCTCCGGCAGGCACTGAAGCTTTCTTT.

The rearrangement uses TRBV10-3 and TRBJ1-3; D is unresolved. The V end lost 11 bases, the J end lost 0 bases, and 14 bases lay between the germline ends. Per germline, CDR1 ENHRY and CDR2 SYGVKD. The CDR3 has 14 amino acids. Here the CDR3 reads CAVREFSSGNTIYF. CDR3 DNA sequence: TGTGCCGTCCGAGAGTTCAGCTCTGGAAACACCATATATTTT.

The chain uses TRBV12-3 or TRBV12-4 and TRBJ2-3, with 10 bases aligning to TRBD1. CDR3 length: 14 residues. The V and J ends lost 7 bases and 11 bases, in that order; junction bases with no gene match: 12. The CDR3 protein is CASNVWDRGLKQYF. In DNA form, the CDR3 reads TGTGCCAGCAACGTATGGGACAGGGGTTTGAAGCAGTATTTT.

The J gene is TRBJ2-5, the V gene TRBV12-3 or TRBV12-4, with 8 bases that match TRBD1. This CDR3 has 14 residues. The V segment lost 6 bases and the J segment 3 bases; nucleotides outside the gene matches: 6. For the CDR3, the DNA is TGTGCCAGCAGGCTAGGGACAGGAGAAGAGACCCAGTACTTC. Translating it yields CASRLGTGEETQYF.

This clonotype has just a few counts. V is TRBV5-1 and J is TRBJ1-6; D uncertain. The CDR3 spans 14 residues. Germline values: CDR1 SGHRS, CDR2 YFSETQ. Trimming left V 4 bases short and J 7 bases short, with 12 bases between. CDR3 loop: CASSRVSRNSPLHF. DNA for the CDR3: TGCGCCAGCAGCAGGGTGTCAAGGAATTCACCCCTCCACTTT.

This clonotype was seen a few times. The chain uses TRBV7-9 and TRBJ1-1; D possibly corresponds to TRBD1 (6 bases). Trimming took 5 bases from V and 5 from J, leaving 21 bases between them. CDR3 length equals 16 residues. Per germline, CDR1 SEHNR and CDR2 FQNEAQ (reference sequence). The CDR3 loop is CASSPPPAGAGTEAFF. Here the CDR3 DNA reads TGTGCCAGCAGCCCACCACCAGCGGGGGCAGGGACTGAAGCTTTCTTT. Full variable domain (outside the CDR3, taken from reference TRBV7-9 and TRBJ1-1): DTGVSQNPRHKITKRGQNVTFRCDPISEHNRLYWYRQTLGQGPEFLTYFQNEAQLEKSRLLSDRFSAERPKGSFSTLEIQRTEQGDSAMYLCASSPPPAGAGTEAFFGQGTRLTVV.

The chain links TRBV21-1 to TRBJ1-1; TRBD1 is the table's D call and was not checked against the DNA. TRBV21-1 is an annotated pseudogene. This CDR3 comprises 14 residues. CDR3 loop: CASSDPRDRAPPFF. CDR3 in DNA: TGTGCCAGCAGCGACCCAAGGGACAGGGCCCCGCCTTTCTTT.

The chain has TRBV5-1 and TRBJ2-5; tentatively, D is TRBD2 (6 bases). The CDR3 loop spans 14 amino acids. Germline-derived CDR1 and CDR2 are SGHRS and YFSETQ. V gave up 0 bases and J gave up 5 bases, with 11 bases separating them. The CDR3 DNA follows: TGCGCCAGCAGCTTGGGACTAGTTCGTGAGACCCAGTACTTC. Protein: CASSLGLVRETQYF.

This clonotype has a count of ten or more. The rearrangement joins TRBV7-2 to TRBJ2-5, with D unresolved. The V gene's germline CDR1 is SGHTA and CDR2 FQGNSA. CDR3 length: 15 residues. V lost 8 bases and J lost 0, with 16 bases in between. The CDR3: CASALESGYQETQYF. DNA of the CDR3: TGTGCCAGCGCCCTAGAATCCGGGTACCAAGAGACCCAGTACTTC.

This clonotype has more than one count but fewer than ten. The chain couples TRBV9 to TRBJ2-5; no clear D gene. From germline, CDR1 is SGDLS and CDR2 YYNGEE. The length of the CDR3 is 13 residues. Trimming shortened V by 1 base and J by 7 bases, and 11 bases separated the two germline ends. The CDR3 coding sequence is TGTGCCAGCAGCGTACAAATTAAGGGGACCCAGTACTTC. Translation: CASSVQIKGTQYF. Variable domain in full (rest from reference TRBV9 and TRBJ2-5): DSGVTQTPKHLITATGQRVTLRCSPRSGDLSVYWYQQSLDQGLQFLIQYYNGEERAKGNILERFSAQQFPDLHSELNLSSLELGDSALYFCASSVQIKGTQYFGPGTRLLVL.

The rearrangement uses TRBV15 and TRBJ2-1; D perhaps matches TRBD1 (6 bases). Trimming stripped 3 bases from V and 9 bases from J, with 18 bases between. This CDR3 comprises 15 residues. Germline lookup yields CDR1 LNHNV and CDR2 YYDKDF (reference sequence). CDR3 sequence: CATSRGDMRGLEQFF. The CDR3 DNA follows: TGTGCCACCAGCAGGGGGGACATGAGGGGTCTTGAGCAGTTCTTC.